This T cell receptor beta chain was recovered during a study of beta chain features in type 1 diabetes. Looking at the study overall: Age, gender, cell numbers and subset yield matched between patients and controls.

The study's findings and limits: Highly expressing activated T cells could be over-counted with a cDNA template. Among patients, naive, central memory and Treg TCRB repertoires appeared more similar than among healthy donors.

Investigators reverse transcribed all isolated RNA, so they sequenced expressed TCRB transcripts. TCRdb's copy holds only in-frame clones and misses some; the assay was immunoSEQ multiplex PCR. The profile shows about 320,000 clones, around 13% of them singletons. With respect to this clone: Its antigen is as yet unknown.

Sorting with CD45RO/CCR7/CD25/CD127/CD95/CD27 yielded naive, central memory, regulatory and stem-like memory CD4+ cells. The CDR3 length is 15 residues. Looked up from germline, CDR1 is MDHEN and CDR2 is SYDVKM. Trimming took 5 bases from V and 6 from J; bases not matched to a gene: 6. Material: central memory CD4+ T cells from blood. The rearrangement links TRBV28 to TRBJ2-3; 12 bases line up with TRBD2. The receptor comes from a man in his thirties or forties in good health. CDR3 bases: TGTGCCAGCAGTCCGGGACTAGCGGGTGGCGATACGCAGTATTTT. This codes for CASSPGLAGGDTQYF.